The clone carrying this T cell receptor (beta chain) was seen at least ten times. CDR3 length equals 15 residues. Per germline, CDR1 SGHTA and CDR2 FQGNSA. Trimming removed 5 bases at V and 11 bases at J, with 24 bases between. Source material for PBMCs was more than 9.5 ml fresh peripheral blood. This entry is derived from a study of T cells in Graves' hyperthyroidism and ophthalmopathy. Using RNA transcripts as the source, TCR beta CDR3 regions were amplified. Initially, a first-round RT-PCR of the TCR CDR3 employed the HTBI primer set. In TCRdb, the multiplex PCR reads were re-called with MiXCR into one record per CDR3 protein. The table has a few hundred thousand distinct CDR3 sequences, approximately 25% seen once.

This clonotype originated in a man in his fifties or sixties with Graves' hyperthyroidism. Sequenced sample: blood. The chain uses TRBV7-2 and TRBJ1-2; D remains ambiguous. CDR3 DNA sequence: TGTGCCAGCAGCACACCGAGAGAAGTGTTAAGTAGGTACACCTTC. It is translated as CASSTPREVLSRYTF.